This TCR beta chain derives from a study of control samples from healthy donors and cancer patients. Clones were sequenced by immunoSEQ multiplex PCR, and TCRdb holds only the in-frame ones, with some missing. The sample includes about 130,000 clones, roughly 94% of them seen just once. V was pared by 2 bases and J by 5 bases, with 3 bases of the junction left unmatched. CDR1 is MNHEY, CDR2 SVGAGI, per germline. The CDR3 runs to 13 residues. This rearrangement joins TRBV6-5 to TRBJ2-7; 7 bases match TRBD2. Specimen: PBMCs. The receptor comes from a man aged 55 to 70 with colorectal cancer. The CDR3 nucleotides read TGTGCCAGCAGTTACGGGGGGGGTGACGAGCAGTACTTC. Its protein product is CASSYGGGDEQYF.